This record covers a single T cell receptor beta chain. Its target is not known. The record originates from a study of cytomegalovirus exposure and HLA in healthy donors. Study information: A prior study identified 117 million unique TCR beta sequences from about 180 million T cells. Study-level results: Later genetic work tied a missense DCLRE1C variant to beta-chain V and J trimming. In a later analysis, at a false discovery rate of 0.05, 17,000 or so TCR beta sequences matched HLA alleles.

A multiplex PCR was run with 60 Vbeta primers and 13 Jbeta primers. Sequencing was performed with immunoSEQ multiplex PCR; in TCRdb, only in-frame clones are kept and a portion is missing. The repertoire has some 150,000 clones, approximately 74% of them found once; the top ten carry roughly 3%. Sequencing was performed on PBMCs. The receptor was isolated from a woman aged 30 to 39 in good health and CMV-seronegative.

As DNA, the CDR3 is TGTGCCATCAAACTTGGGCTCGCCGAGACCCAGTACTTC. This sequence encodes CAIKLGLAETQYF. The rearrangement uses TRBV10-3 and TRBJ2-5; D remains ambiguous. Germline CDR1 and CDR2: ENHRY and SYGVKD. V lost 7 bases and J 5 bases, leaving 14 bases between the germline ends. This CDR3 is 13 amino acids long.